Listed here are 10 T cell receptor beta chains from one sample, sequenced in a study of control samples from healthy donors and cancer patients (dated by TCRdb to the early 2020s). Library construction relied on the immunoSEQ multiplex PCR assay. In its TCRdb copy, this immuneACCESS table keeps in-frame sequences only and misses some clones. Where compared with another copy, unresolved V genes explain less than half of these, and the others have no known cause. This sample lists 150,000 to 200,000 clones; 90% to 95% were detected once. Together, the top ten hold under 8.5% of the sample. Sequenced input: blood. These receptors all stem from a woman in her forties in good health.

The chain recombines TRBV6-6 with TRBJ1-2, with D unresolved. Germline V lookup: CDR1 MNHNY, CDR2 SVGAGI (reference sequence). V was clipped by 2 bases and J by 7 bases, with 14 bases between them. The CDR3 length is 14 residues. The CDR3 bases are TGTGCCAGCAGTTACGTGACGGACTATGGTGGCTACACCTTC. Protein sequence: CASSYVTDYGGYTF.

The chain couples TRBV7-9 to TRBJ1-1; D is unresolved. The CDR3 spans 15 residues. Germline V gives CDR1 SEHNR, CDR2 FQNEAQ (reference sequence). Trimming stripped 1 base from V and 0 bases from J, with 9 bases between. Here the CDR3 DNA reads TGTGCCAGCAGCTTAGTCGGCAGCATGAACACTGAAGCTTTCTTT. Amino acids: CASSLVGSMNTEAFF.

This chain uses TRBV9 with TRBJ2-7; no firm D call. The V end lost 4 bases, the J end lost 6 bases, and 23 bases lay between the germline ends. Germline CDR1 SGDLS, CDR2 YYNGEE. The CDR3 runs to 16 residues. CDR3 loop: CASSTTQDPRSFEQYF. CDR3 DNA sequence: TGTGCCAGCAGCACCACCCAGGATCCTCGGTCGTTCGAGCAGTACTTC.

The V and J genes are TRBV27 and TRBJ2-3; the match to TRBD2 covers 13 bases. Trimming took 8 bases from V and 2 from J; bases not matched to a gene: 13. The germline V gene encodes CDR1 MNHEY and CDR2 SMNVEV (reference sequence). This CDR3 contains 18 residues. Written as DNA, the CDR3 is TGTGCCAGCCTGGGACTAGCGGGACGTGGAGGCACCACAGATACGCAGTATTTT. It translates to CASLGLAGRGGTTDTQYF.

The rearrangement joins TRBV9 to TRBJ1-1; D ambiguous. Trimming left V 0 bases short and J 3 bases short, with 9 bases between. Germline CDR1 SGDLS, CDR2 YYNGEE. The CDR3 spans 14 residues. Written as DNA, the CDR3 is TGTGCCAGCAGCGTAGGGAAAGGGCACACTGAAGCTTTCTTT. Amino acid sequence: CASSVGKGHTEAFF.

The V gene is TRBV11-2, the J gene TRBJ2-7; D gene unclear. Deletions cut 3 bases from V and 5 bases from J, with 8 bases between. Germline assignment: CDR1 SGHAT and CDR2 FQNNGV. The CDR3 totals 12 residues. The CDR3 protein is CASSFSGHEQYF. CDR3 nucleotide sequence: TGTGCCAGCAGCTTCTCGGGCCACGAGCAGTACTTC.

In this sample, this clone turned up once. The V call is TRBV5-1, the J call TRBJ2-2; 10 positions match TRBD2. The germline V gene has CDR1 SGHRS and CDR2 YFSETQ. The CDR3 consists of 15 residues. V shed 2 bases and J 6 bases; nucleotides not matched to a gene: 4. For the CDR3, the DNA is TGCGCCAGCAGCTTTTCACTAGCGGGATCCGGGGAGCTGTTTTTT. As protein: CASSFSLAGSGELFF.

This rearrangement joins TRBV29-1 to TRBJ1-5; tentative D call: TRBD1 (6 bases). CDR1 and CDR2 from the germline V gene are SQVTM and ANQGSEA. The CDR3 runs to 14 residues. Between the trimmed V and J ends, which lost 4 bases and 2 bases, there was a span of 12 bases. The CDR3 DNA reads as TGCAGCGTTGGAGGGGGGGGTGGCAATCAGCCCCAGCATTTT. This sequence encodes CSVGGGGGNQPQHF. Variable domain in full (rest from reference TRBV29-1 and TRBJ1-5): SAVISQKPSRDICQRGTSLTIQCQVDSQVTMMFWYRQQPGQSLTLIATANQGSEATYESGFVIDKFPISRPNLTFSTLTVSNMSPEDSSIYLCSVGGGGGNQPQHFGDGTRLSIL.

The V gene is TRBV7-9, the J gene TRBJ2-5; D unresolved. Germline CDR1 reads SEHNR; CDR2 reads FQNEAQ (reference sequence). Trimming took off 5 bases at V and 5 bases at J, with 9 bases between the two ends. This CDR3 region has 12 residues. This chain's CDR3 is CASSPNMETQYF. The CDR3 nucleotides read TGTGCCAGCAGCCCAAACATGGAGACCCAGTACTTC.

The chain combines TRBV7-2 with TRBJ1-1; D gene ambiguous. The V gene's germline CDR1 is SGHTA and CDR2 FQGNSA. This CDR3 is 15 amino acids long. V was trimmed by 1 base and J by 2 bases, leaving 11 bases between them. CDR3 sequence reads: CASSLVAPANTEAFF. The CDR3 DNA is TGTGCCAGCAGCTTAGTTGCCCCGGCTAACACTGAAGCTTTCTTT.